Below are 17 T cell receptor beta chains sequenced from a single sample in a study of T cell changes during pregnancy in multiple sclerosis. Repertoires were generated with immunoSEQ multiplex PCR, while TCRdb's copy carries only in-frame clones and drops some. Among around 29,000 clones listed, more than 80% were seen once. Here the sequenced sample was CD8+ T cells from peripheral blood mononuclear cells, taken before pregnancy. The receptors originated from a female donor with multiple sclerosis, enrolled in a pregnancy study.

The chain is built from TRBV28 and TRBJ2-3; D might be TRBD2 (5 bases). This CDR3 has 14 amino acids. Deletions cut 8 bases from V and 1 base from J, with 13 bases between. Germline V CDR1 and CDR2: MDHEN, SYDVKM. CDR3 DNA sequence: TGTGCCAGCCACGGACTGGCGGGCACAGATACGCAGTATTTT. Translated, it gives CASHGLAGTDTQYF.

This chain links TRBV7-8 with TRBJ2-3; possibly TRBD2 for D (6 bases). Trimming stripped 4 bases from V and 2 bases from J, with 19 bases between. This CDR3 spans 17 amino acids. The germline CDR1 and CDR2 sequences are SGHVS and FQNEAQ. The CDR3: CASSWPASRGSTDTQYF. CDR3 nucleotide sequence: TGTGCCAGCAGCTGGCCGGCCTCTCGGGGGTCCACAGATACGCAGTATTTT.

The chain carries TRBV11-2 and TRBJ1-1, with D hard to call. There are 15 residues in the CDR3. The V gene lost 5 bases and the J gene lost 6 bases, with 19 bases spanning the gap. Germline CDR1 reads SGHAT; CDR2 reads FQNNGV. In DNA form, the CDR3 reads TGTGCCAGCAGCGGGGAGTCTTTGGTTGTCGCTGAAGCTTTCTTT. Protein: CASSGESLVVAEAFF.

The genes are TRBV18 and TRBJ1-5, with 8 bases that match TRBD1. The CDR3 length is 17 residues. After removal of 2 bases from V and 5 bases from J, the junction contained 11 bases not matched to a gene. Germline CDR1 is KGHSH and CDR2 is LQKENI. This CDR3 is CASSPMGGGTGYQPQHF. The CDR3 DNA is TGTGCCAGCTCACCAATGGGGGGAGGGACAGGATATCAGCCCCAGCATTTT.

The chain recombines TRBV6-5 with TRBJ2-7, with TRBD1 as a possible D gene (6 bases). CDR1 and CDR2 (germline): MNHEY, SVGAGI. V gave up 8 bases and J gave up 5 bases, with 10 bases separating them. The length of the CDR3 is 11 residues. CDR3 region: CASLDRNEQYF. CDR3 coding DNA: TGTGCCAGCCTTGACAGGAACGAGCAGTACTTC.

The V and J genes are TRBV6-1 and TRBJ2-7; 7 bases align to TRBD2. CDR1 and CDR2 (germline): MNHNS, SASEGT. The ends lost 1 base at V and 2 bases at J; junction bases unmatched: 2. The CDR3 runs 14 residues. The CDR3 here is CASSEGGSPYEQYF. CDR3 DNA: TGTGCCAGCAGTGAAGGCGGGAGCCCCTACGAGCAGTACTTC.

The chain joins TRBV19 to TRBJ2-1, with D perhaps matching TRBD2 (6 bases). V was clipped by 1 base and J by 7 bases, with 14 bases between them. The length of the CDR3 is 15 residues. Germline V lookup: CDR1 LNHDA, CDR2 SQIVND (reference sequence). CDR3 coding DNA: TGTGCCAGTAGTATAGTCCTGGGGGGTGGGAATGAGCAGTTCTTC. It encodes CASSIVLGGGNEQFF.

For the CDR3, the DNA is TGTGCCAGCAGCTTATTAGGCCAGGGAAATCAGCCCCAGCATTTT. This sequence encodes CASSLLGQGNQPQHF. The chain recombines TRBV7-6 with TRBJ1-5; tentatively, D is TRBD1 (5 bases). The V and J ends lost 2 bases and 4 bases respectively, with 12 bases between them. Germline values: CDR1 SGHVS, CDR2 FNYEAQ. This CDR3 has 15 residues.

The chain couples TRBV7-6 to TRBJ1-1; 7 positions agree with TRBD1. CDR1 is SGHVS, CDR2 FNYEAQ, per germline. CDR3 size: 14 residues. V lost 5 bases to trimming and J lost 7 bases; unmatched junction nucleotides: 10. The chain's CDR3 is CASSHRDRLVEAFF. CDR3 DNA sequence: TGTGCCAGCAGCCACCGGGACAGATTAGTTGAAGCTTTCTTT.

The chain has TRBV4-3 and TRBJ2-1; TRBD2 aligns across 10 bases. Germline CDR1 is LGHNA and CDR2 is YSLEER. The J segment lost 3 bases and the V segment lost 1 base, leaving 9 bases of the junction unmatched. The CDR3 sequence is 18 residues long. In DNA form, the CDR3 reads TGCGCCAGCAGCCAAGCATGGGGTAGCGGGGGGAACTACAATGAGCAGTTCTTC. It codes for CASSQAWGSGGNYNEQFF.

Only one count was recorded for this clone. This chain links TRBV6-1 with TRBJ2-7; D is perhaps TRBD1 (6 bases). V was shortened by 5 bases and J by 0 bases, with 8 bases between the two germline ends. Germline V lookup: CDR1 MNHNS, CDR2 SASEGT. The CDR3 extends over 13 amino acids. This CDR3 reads CASSRTDSYEQYF. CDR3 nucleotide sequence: TGTGCCAGCAGTCGGACAGACTCCTACGAGCAGTACTTC.

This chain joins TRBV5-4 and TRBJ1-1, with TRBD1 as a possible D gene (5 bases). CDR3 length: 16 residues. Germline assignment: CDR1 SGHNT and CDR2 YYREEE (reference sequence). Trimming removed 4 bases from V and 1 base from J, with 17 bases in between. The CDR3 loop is CASSQDFSGGNTEAFF. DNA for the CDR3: TGTGCCAGCAGCCAAGATTTTTCGGGGGGGAACACTGAAGCTTTCTTT.

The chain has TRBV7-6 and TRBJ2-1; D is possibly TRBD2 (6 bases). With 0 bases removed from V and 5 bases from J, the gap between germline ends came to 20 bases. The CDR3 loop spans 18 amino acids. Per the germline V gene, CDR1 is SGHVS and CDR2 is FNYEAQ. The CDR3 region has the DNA TGTGCCAGCAGCTTAGCGGTGGAAACGGGACTCCTAGACAATGAGCAGTTCTTC. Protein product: CASSLAVETGLLDNEQFF.

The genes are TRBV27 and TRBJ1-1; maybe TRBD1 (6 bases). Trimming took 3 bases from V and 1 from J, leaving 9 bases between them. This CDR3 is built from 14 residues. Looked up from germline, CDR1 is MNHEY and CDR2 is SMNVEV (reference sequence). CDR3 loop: CASSLRGQNTEAFF. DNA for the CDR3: TGTGCCAGCAGTTTGCGGGGGCAGAACACTGAAGCTTTCTTT.

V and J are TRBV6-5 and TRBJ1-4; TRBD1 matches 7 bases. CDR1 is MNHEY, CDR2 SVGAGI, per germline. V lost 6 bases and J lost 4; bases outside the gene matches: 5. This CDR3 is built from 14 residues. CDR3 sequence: CASSLGQLNEKLFF. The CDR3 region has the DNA TGTGCCAGCAGCTTGGGACAGCTTAATGAAAAACTGTTTTTT.

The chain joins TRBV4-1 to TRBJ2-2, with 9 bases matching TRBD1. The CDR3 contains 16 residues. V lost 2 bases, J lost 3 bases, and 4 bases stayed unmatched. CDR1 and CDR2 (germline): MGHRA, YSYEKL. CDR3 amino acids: CASSQKGQGYTGELFF. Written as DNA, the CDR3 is TGCGCCAGCAGCCAAAAGGGACAGGGATACACCGGGGAGCTGTTTTTT.

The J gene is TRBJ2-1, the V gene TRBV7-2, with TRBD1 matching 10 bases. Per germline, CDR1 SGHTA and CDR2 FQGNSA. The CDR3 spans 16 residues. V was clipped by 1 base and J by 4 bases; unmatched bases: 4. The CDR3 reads CASSLDGTGVYNEQFF. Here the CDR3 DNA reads TGTGCCAGCAGCTTAGACGGGACAGGGGTTTACAATGAGCAGTTCTTC.